Reported below is one T cell receptor beta chain. Its target is unknown. This sample was included in a study of PD-1 blockade in classical Hodgkin lymphoma. Measured with immunoSEQ multiplex PCR; TCRdb has only the in-frame clones, and not every one. The data show tens of thousands of clones, about three quarters seen once. Every patient relapsed after autologous stem cell transplantation, and brentuximab vedotin exposure varied. Patients showed best responses of complete response, partial response or progressive disease. From germline, CDR1 is GTSNPN and CDR2 SVGIG (reference sequence). Trimming cost V 2 bases and J 3 bases, with 11 bases left between them. The CDR3 spans 13 residues. Overall study results and limits: Relapsed/refractory patients reportedly had the lowest baseline TCR diversity, below newly diagnosed patients, who were below healthy donors. Why the repertoires differ is still unclear, perhaps disease activity or prior therapy.

The sequenced sample was peripheral blood mononuclear cells (PBMCs), obtained at baseline. The receptor was isolated from a human donor with classical Hodgkin lymphoma. The rearrangement joins TRBV30 to TRBJ2-7; D unclear. CDR3 amino acids: CAWSFNSYYEQYF. The CDR3 nucleotides read TGTGCCTGGAGTTTCAACAGCTACTACGAGCAGTACTTC.